A single sample gave rise to the 18 T cell receptor beta chains below, sequenced in a study of blood T cell repertoires in COVID-19. Sequencing was performed with immunoSEQ multiplex PCR; in TCRdb, only in-frame clones are kept and a portion is missing. Of 110,000 or so clones in the sample, 85% were seen once. Material: peripheral blood. These receptors all stem from a human donor in a cohort sampled during active COVID-19.

V gene TRBV7-2 combines with J gene TRBJ2-7; D remains unclear. This CDR3 is 13 amino acids long. Trimming removed 5 bases from V and 5 bases from J, with 13 bases in between. Germline V gives CDR1 SGHTA, CDR2 FQGNSA. The CDR3 bases are TGTGCCAGCAGCCTCACCCGAATAGACGAGCAGTACTTC. This encodes CASSLTRIDEQYF.

The chain has TRBV7-3 and TRBJ2-3; maybe TRBD2 (6 bases). This CDR3 comprises 18 residues. CDR1 and CDR2 from the germline V gene are SGHTA and FQGTGA. The V end lost 5 bases, the J end lost 0 bases, and 21 bases lay between the germline ends. This chain's CDR3 is CASSAQLRGISSTDTQYF. The CDR3 DNA sequence: TGTGCCAGCAGCGCGCAGTTACGGGGGATTTCTAGCACAGATACGCAGTATTTT.

The chain joins TRBV7-2 to TRBJ2-1; 8 bases match TRBD2. The CDR3 is 16 residues long. V dropped 7 bases and J dropped 7; count of bases not matched to a gene: 15. CDR1 and CDR2 from the germline V gene are SGHTA and FQGNSA. The chain's CDR3 is CASTNIGGVPPNEQFF. As DNA, the CDR3 is TGTGCCAGCACCAACATCGGGGGGGTCCCTCCGAATGAGCAGTTCTTC.

The chain recombines TRBV7-6 with TRBJ1-5; D might be TRBD1 (5 bases). The CDR3 runs 13 residues. The germline CDR1 and CDR2 sequences are SGHVS and FNYEAQ. The V end lost 3 bases, the J end lost 4 bases, and 7 bases lay between the germline ends. CDR3 in DNA: TGTGCCAGCAGCTTGACAGAGAATCAGCCCCAGCATTTT. Protein product: CASSLTENQPQHF.

This clone was detected a few times. This chain connects TRBV6-5 to TRBJ2-1; D is possibly TRBD2 (7 bases). V shed 3 bases and J shed 8 bases, with 14 bases lying between them. The CDR3 spans 14 residues. Per the germline V gene, CDR1 is MNHEY and CDR2 is SVGAGI. The CDR3 DNA sequence: TGTGCCAGCAGTTATAACAAGGGGGGGGATGAGCAGTTCTTC. This sequence encodes CASSYNKGGDEQFF.

This clone was seen just once. The V call is TRBV7-9, the J call TRBJ1-1; D is uncertain. Germline loops: CDR1 SEHNR, CDR2 FQNEAQ (reference sequence). V gave up 6 bases and J gave up 5 bases, with 16 bases separating them. The CDR3 runs to 14 residues. CDR3 in DNA: TGTGCCAGCAGTTTCAGGAGGAGCCCAACTGAAGCTTTCTTT. Its protein product is CASSFRRSPTEAFF.

This clone was observed a handful of times. CDR3 loop: CASSEERGDSYEQYF. The CDR3 DNA reads TGCGCCAGCAGTGAAGAGCGGGGGGACTCCTACGAGCAGTACTTC. The rearrangement joins TRBV10-1 to TRBJ2-7; 9 bases fit TRBD2. The V gene's germline CDR1 is WNHNN and CDR2 SYGVQD (reference sequence). The V segment lost 3 bases and the J segment 0 bases; nucleotides outside the gene matches: 3. This CDR3 region has 15 residues.

The rearrangement links TRBV9 to TRBJ2-3; 12 nucleotides agree with TRBD1. The CDR3 extends over 15 amino acids. V shed 6 bases, J shed 4 bases, and the junction held 6 bases outside the gene matches. Germline CDR1 and CDR2: SGDLS and YYNGEE. This CDR3 reads CASTPGQGASDTQYF. CDR3 bases: TGTGCCAGCACCCCGGGACAGGGGGCTTCAGATACGCAGTATTTT.

This chain joins TRBV7-2 and TRBJ2-5; a possible D gene is TRBD1 (8 bases). Germline loops: CDR1 SGHTA, CDR2 FQGNSA. V was shortened by 1 base and J by 4 bases, with 13 bases between the two germline ends. This CDR3 is 15 amino acids long. The CDR3: CASSLVYRGGETQYF. CDR3 bases: TGTGCCAGCAGCTTAGTTTACAGGGGGGGAGAGACCCAGTACTTC.

The chain has TRBV19 and TRBJ1-1; 7 nucleotides line up with TRBD1. The CDR3 is 17 amino acids. Per the germline V gene, CDR1 is LNHDA and CDR2 is SQIVND (reference sequence). V was pared by 8 bases and J by 0 bases, with 15 bases of the junction left unmatched. For the CDR3, the DNA is TGTGCCAGTCGGAAACTCCCGGGACAGATACTGAACACTGAAGCTTTCTTT. This translates into CASRKLPGQILNTEAFF.

The CDR3 coding sequence is TGTGCCACACGGAGAGGGGACACCTATAATTCACCCCTCCACTTT. Translated: CATRRGDTYNSPLHF. The J gene is TRBJ1-6, the V gene TRBV27; D perhaps matches TRBD1 (6 bases). This CDR3 region has 15 residues. CDR1 and CDR2 (germline): MNHEY, SMNVEV (reference sequence). With 10 bases removed from V and 2 bases from J, the gap between germline ends came to 15 bases.

The CDR3 DNA reads as TGTGCCATCAGATCGGGGAGCTCTTACAATGAGCAGTTCTTC. As protein: CAIRSGSSYNEQFF. The chain joins TRBV10-3 to TRBJ2-1, with D perhaps matching TRBD2 (5 bases). The CDR3 contains 14 residues. CDR1 and CDR2 from the germline V gene are ENHRY and SYGVKD. With 6 bases removed from V and 4 bases from J, the gap between germline ends came to 13 bases.

This chain uses TRBV12-3 or TRBV12-4 with TRBJ2-7; tentative D call: TRBD2 (6 bases). This CDR3 contains 12 residues. Between the trimmed V and J ends, which lost 5 bases and 3 bases, there was a span of 8 bases. Here the CDR3 reads CASSKEGYEQYF. CDR3 DNA sequence: TGTGCCAGCAGTAAGGAGGGCTACGAGCAGTACTTC.

The rearrangement uses TRBV5-4 and TRBJ2-3, with unresolved D. The CDR3 has 13 amino acids. Germline V lookup: CDR1 SGHNT, CDR2 YYREEE (reference sequence). The V and J ends lost 3 bases and 6 bases respectively, with 11 bases between them. The CDR3 loop reads CASSSPARDTQYF. The CDR3 nucleotides read TGTGCCAGCAGCTCCCCCGCCCGGGATACGCAGTATTTT.

V and J are TRBV7-2 and TRBJ2-3, with 7 bases fitting TRBD2. The germline gives CDR1 SGHTA, CDR2 FQGNSA. Unmatched junction bases numbered 11, after V lost 5 bases and J lost 6 bases. The CDR3 sequence is 15 residues long. The CDR3 loop is CASSPPWGGDDTQYF. In DNA form, the CDR3 reads TGTGCCAGCAGCCCCCCCTGGGGGGGAGATGATACGCAGTATTTT.

The rearrangement joins TRBV28 to TRBJ2-2, with D possibly TRBD1 on 6 matching bases. V was pared by 3 bases and J by 1 base, with 9 bases between. Germline V gene sequence: CDR1 MDHEN, CDR2 SYDVKM. The CDR3 extends over 15 amino acids. The CDR3 DNA reads as TGTGCCAGCAGTTTCGGCAGGGGGAACACCGGGGAGCTGTTTTTT. Amino acid sequence: CASSFGRGNTGELFF.

V gene TRBV11-3 combines with J gene TRBJ2-1; TRBD2 might be the D (7 bases). CDR1 and CDR2 (germline): SGHNT, YENEEA. The CDR3 is 15 residues long. Trimming removed 3 bases at V and 9 bases at J, with 18 bases between. For the CDR3, the DNA is TGTGCCAGCAGCTTGGGAGGGGGTCGAAGTGGTGAGCAGTTCTTC. Protein: CASSLGGGRSGEQFF.

The chain couples TRBV23-1 to TRBJ1-2, with TRBD1 as a possible D gene (6 bases). TRBV23-1 is an ORF for which the function is uncertain. Trimming removed 10 bases from V and 0 bases from J, with 15 bases in between. The CDR3 extends over 14 amino acids. DNA of the CDR3: TGCGCCAAAGAGTGGGGGCTTTCTAACTATGGCTACACCTTC. Translation: CAKEWGLSNYGYTF.